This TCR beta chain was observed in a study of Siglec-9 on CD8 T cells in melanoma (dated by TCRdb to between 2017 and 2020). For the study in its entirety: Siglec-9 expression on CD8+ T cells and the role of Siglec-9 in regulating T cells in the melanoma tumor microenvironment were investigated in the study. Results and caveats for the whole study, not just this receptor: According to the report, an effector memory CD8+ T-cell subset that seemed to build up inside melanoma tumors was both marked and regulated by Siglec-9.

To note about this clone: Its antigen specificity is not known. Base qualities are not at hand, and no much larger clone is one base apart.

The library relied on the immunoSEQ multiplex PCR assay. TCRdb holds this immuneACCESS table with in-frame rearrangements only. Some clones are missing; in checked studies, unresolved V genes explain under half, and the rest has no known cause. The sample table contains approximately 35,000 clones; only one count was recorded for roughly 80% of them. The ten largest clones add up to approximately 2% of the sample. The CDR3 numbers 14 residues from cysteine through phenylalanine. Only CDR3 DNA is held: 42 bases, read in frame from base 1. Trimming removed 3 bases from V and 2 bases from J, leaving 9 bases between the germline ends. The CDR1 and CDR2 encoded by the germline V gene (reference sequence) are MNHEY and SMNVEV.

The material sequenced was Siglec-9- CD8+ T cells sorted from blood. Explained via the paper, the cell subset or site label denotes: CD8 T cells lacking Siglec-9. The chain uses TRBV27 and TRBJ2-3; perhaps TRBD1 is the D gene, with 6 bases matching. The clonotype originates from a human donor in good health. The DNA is TGTGCCAGCAGTTTGTCAGGGGACACAGATACGCAGTATTTT. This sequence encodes CASSLSGDTDTQYF.